The 13 T cell receptor beta chains reported below all come from one sample, sequenced in a study of OX40 agonist ivuxolimab in advanced cancers. The data were produced by immunoSEQ multiplex PCR, yet TCRdb's version contains in-frame clones alone and is incomplete. The sample lists approximately 89,000 clones, around 90% seen once, with approximately 0.7% in the top ten. The sample was CD4+ or CD8+ T cells sorted from blood, taken in a trial of the OX40 agonist ivuxolimab. Every receptor here comes from an adult with an advanced solid tumor such as melanoma, head and neck, liver or kidney cancer.

This chain joins TRBV5-1 and TRBJ1-6; 9 bases map to TRBD1. The CDR3 loop spans 15 amino acids. Germline-derived CDR1 and CDR2 are SGHRS and YFSETQ. V trimming: 4 bases; J trimming: 7 bases; junction bases outside the gene matches: 6. The CDR3 is CASSAGDRENSPLHF. DNA for the CDR3: TGCGCCAGCAGCGCGGGGGACAGGGAGAATTCACCCCTCCACTTT.

This clone was recorded once. The CDR3: CASSARDTSTDTQYF. CDR3 nucleotide sequence: TGTGCCAGCAGTGCCCGGGACACCAGCACAGATACGCAGTATTTT. The chain recombines TRBV2 with TRBJ2-3; tentative D call: TRBD1 (6 bases). This CDR3 is 15 amino acids long. With 4 bases removed from V and 0 bases from J, the gap between germline ends came to 11 bases. CDR1 SNHLY and CDR2 FYNNEI come from the germline V gene. The complete variable domain, with remaining parts taken from reference TRBV2 and TRBJ2-3, reads EPEVTQTPSHQVTQMGQEVILRCVPISNHLYFYWYRQILGQKVEFLVSFYNNEISEKSEIFDDQFSVERPDGSNFTLKIRSTKLEDSAMYFCASSARDTSTDTQYFGPGTRLTVL.

The rearrangement uses TRBV15 and TRBJ2-7; D is uncertain. CDR3 length equals 14 residues. V lost 0 bases, J lost 8 bases, and 14 bases lay in between. Germline V lookup: CDR1 LNHNV, CDR2 YYDKDF (reference sequence). The CDR3 reads CATSRDQAGLQQYF. CDR3 nucleotide sequence: TGTGCCACCAGCAGAGATCAGGCAGGCTTACAGCAGTACTTC.

This chain connects TRBV7-8 to TRBJ2-1; D is unclear. The CDR3 totals 13 residues. CDR1 and CDR2 from the germline V gene are SGHVS and FQNEAQ. Trimming removed 5 bases at V and 4 bases at J, with 9 bases between. The chain's CDR3 is CASSQSEYNEQFF. The DNA for the CDR3 is TGTGCCAGCAGCCAGAGCGAATACAATGAGCAGTTCTTC.

The genes are TRBV21-1 and TRBJ2-6; the D call of TRBD1 is as the table states it, not checked on the DNA. TRBV21-1 is described as a pseudogene. The CDR3 has 20 residues. CDR3 sequence reads: CASSNHLPGQGFSGANVLTF. The DNA for the CDR3 is TGTGCCAGCAGCAACCACTTACCGGGACAGGGGTTCTCTGGGGCCAACGTCCTGACTTTC.

The V gene is TRBV9, the J gene TRBJ1-3; D uncertain. Germline loops: CDR1 SGDLS, CDR2 YYNGEE. Trimming left V 0 bases short and J 4 bases short, with 14 bases between. The CDR3 extends over 16 amino acids. CDR3 nucleotide sequence: TGTGCCAGCAGCGTAGACCCGGGCCAGGCCGGAAACACCATATATTTT. Encoded protein: CASSVDPGQAGNTIYF. Variable domain in full (rest from reference TRBV9 and TRBJ1-3): DSGVTQTPKHLITATGQRVTLRCSPRSGDLSVYWYQQSLDQGLQFLIQYYNGEERAKGNILERFSAQQFPDLHSELNLSSLELGDSALYFCASSVDPGQAGNTIYFGEGSWLTVV.

The chain couples TRBV7-8 to TRBJ1-1; a possible D gene is TRBD1 (5 bases). Looked up from germline, CDR1 is SGHVS and CDR2 is FQNEAQ. This CDR3 is built from 13 residues. The germline V and J ends were trimmed by 7 bases and 1 base, with 10 bases remaining between them. The DNA of the CDR3 is TGTGCCAGCAATGTCCAGGGGAACACTGAAGCTTTCTTT. Encoded protein: CASNVQGNTEAFF.

The chain has TRBV19 and TRBJ2-3; unclear D gene. Germline-derived CDR1 and CDR2 are LNHDA and SQIVND (reference sequence). CDR3 length: 14 residues. Trimming took off 4 bases at V and 5 bases at J, with 13 bases between the two ends. CDR3 bases: TGTGCCAGTAGTACACCACTTTGGGGAGATACGCAGTATTTT. This codes for CASSTPLWGDTQYF.

This chain connects TRBV19 to TRBJ2-4, with D perhaps assigned TRBD1 or TRBD2 (6 bases each). The CDR3 has 17 residues. CDR1 and CDR2 from the germline V gene are LNHDA and SQIVND (reference sequence). Trimming took off 3 bases at V and 6 bases at J, with 21 bases between the two ends. The CDR3 region is CASSIYATGALLNIQYF. Here the CDR3 DNA reads TGTGCCAGTAGTATCTATGCGACGGGGGCGCTGTTAAACATTCAGTACTTC.

This chain connects TRBV10-3 to TRBJ2-7, with D perhaps matching TRBD1 (6 bases). This CDR3 region has 14 residues. V was shortened by 2 bases and J by 0 bases, with 8 bases between the two germline ends. CDR1 is ENHRY and CDR2 is SYGVKD in the germline V gene. The CDR3: CAISEQGSSYEQYF. The CDR3 region has the DNA TGTGCCATCAGTGAGCAGGGGAGCTCCTACGAGCAGTACTTC.

The CDR3 protein is CASSFNGGDGYTF. The CDR3 nucleotides read TGTGCCAGCAGCTTTAATGGGGGCGATGGCTACACCTTC. The chain links TRBV7-9 to TRBJ1-2; D perhaps matches TRBD1 (6 bases). This CDR3 is built from 13 residues. Germline loops: CDR1 SEHNR, CDR2 FQNEAQ (reference sequence). V was pared by 3 bases and J by 6 bases, with 11 bases between. The whole variable domain, remainder taken from reference TRBV7-9 and TRBJ1-2, is DTGVSQNPRHKITKRGQNVTFRCDPISEHNRLYWYRQTLGQGPEFLTYFQNEAQLEKSRLLSDRFSAERPKGSFSTLEIQRTEQGDSAMYLCASSFNGGDGYTFGSGTRLTVV.

The chain carries TRBV28 and TRBJ1-1, with a tentative D call TRBD1 (6 bases). Trimming removed 6 bases at V and 0 bases at J, with 14 bases between. Germline CDR1 MDHEN, CDR2 SYDVKM. This CDR3 has 15 residues. CDR3 region: CASRSSGAMNTEAFF. In DNA, the CDR3 is TGTGCCAGCAGGTCCTCAGGGGCAATGAACACTGAAGCTTTCTTT.

J is TRBJ1-1 and V is TRBV5-5; TRBD1 matches at 8 bases. The CDR3 consists of 14 residues. Trimming removed 4 bases from V and 7 bases from J; junction bases left unmatched: 9. CDR1 and CDR2 from the germline V gene are SGHKS and YYEKEE (reference sequence). For the CDR3, the DNA is TGTGCCAGCAGCCCAGGACAGGGAGTACTTGAAGCTTTCTTT. This encodes CASSPGQGVLEAFF.